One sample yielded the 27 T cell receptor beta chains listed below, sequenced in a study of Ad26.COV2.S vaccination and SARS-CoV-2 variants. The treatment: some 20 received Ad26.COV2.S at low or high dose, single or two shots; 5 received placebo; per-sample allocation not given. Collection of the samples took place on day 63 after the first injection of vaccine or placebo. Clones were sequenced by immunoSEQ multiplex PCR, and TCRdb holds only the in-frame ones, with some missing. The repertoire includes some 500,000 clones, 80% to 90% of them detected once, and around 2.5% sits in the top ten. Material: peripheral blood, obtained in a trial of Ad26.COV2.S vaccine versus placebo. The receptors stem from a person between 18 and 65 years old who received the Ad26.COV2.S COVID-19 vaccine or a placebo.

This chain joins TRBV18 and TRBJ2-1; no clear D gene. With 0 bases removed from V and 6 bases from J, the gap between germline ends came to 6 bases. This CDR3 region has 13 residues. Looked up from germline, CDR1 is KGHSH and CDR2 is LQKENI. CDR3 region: CASSPPSSNEQFF. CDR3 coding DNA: TGTGCCAGCTCACCACCGAGTAGCAATGAGCAGTTCTTC.

Here the CDR3 DNA reads TGTGCCAGCAGCCAAGCGGACAGGGGGTTCAATGAGCAGTTCTTC. Translating it yields CASSQADRGFNEQFF. The rearrangement joins TRBV3-1 (or the pseudogene TRBV3-2) to TRBJ2-1; 10 bases are a match to TRBD1. The ends lost 1 base at V and 6 bases at J; junction bases unmatched: 3. This CDR3 spans 15 amino acids. Germline V gene data show CDR1 as LGHDT and CDR2 as YNNKEL (reference sequence).

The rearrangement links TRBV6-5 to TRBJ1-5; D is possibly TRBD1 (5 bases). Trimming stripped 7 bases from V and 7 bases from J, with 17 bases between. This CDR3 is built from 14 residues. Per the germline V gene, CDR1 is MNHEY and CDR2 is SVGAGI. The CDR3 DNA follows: TGTGCCAGCACCCGATGGGGGACGATGCAGCCCCAGCATTTT. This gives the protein CASTRWGTMQPQHF.

The chain's CDR3 is CASSWGLAGVTDTQYF. CDR3 bases: TGCGCCAGCAGCTGGGGACTAGCGGGGGTCACAGATACGCAGTATTTT. The gene calls are TRBV5-1 and TRBJ2-3, with TRBD2 matching 14 bases. This CDR3 region has 16 residues. J gave up 2 bases and V 3 bases, and 2 bases lay outside the gene matches. Germline CDR1 is SGHRS and CDR2 is YFSETQ.

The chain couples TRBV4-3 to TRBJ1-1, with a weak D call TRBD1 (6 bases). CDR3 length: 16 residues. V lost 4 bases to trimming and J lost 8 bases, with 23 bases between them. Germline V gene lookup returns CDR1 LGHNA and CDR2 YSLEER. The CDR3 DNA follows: TGCGCCAGCAGCCCCGGGGTCGGAGCAGGGGATTTGGAAGCTTTCTTT. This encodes CASSPGVGAGDLEAFF.

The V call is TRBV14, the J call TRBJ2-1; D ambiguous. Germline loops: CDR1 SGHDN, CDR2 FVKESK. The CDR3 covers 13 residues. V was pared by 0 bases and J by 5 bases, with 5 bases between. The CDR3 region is CASSQENDNEQFF. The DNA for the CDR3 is TGTGCCAGCAGCCAAGAGAACGACAATGAGCAGTTCTTC.

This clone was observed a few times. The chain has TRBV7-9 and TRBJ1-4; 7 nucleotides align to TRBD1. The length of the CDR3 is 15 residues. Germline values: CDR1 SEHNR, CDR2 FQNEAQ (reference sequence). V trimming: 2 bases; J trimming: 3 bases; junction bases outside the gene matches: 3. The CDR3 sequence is CASSLRQGSNEKLFF. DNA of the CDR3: TGTGCCAGCAGCTTAAGACAGGGATCTAATGAAAAACTGTTTTTT.

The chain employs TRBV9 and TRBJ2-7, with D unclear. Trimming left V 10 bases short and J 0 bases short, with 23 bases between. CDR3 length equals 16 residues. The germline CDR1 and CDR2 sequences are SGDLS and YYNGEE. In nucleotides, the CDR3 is TGTGCCCGAAGACGCGAATGTCTTTTTAGCTCCTACGAGCAGTACGTC. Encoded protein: CARRRECLFSSYEQYV.

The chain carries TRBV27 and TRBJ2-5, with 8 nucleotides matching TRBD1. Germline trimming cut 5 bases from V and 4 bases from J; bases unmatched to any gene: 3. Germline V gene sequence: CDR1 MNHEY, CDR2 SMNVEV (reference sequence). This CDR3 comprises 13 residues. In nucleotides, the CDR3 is TGTGCCAGCAGTCACGACAGGGGAGAGACCCAGTACTTC. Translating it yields CASSHDRGETQYF.

CDR3 in DNA: TGCGCCAGCAGCTTATACCGCCGGGATCCAGAGCAGTACTTC. Translation gives CASSLYRRDPEQYF. This chain joins TRBV4-1 and TRBJ2-7; the D gene is possibly TRBD2 (5 bases). Per the germline V gene, CDR1 is MGHRA and CDR2 is YSYEKL. This CDR3 has 14 amino acids. Trimming cost V 5 bases and J 7 bases, with 18 bases left between them.

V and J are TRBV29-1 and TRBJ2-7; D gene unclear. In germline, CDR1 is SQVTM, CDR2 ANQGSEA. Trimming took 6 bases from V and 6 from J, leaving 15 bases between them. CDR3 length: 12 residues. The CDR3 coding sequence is TGCAGCGTGAAACTTCCAAACGGCGAGCAGTACTTC. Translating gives CSVKLPNGEQYF.

The CDR3 DNA sequence: TGCAGCGTTCGCTCGCTAGCGCTTTCCTACAATGAGCAGTTCTTC. It yields the protein CSVRSLALSYNEQFF. The rearrangement links TRBV29-1 to TRBJ2-1; possibly TRBD2 for D (6 bases). Germline CDR1 and CDR2: SQVTM and ANQGSEA. The V and J ends lost 5 bases and 1 base respectively, with 15 bases between them. The CDR3 has 15 residues.

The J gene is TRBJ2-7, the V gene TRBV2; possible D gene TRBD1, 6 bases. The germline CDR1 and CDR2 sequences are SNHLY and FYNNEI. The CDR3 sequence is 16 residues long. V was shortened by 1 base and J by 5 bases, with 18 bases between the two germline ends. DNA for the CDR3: TGTGCCAGCAGTGAAGTTTCTTTTGGGACACCCAACGAGCAGTACTTC. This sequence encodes CASSEVSFGTPNEQYF.

CDR3 DNA sequence: TGTGCCACCTCAGGGGTTGCAACTAATGAAAAACTGTTTTTT. Its protein product is CATSGVATNEKLFF. The chain employs TRBV19 and TRBJ1-4, with D tentatively TRBD1 (6 bases). V was shortened by 10 bases and J by 0 bases, with 12 bases between the two germline ends. CDR3 length: 14 residues. The germline CDR1 and CDR2 sequences are LNHDA and SQIVND (reference sequence).

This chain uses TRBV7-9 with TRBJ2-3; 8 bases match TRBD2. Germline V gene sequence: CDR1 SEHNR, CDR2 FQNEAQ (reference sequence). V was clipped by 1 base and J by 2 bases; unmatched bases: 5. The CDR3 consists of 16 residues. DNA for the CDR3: TGTGCCAGCAGCTTAGTGGCGGGAGGATACACAGATACGCAGTATTTT. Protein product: CASSLVAGGYTDTQYF. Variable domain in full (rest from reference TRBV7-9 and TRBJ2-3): DTGVSQNPRHKITKRGQNVTFRCDPISEHNRLYWYRQTLGQGPEFLTYFQNEAQLEKSRLLSDRFSAERPKGSFSTLEIQRTEQGDSAMYLCASSLVAGGYTDTQYFGPGTRLTVL.

CDR3 coding DNA: TGTGCCAGCAGTCAAGACTCGACAGGGCTTGGCTACACCTTC. The encoded protein is CASSQDSTGLGYTF. This chain uses TRBV6-4 with TRBJ1-2; 7 bases line up with TRBD1. This CDR3 spans 14 amino acids. V shed 5 bases, J shed 7 bases, and the junction held 10 bases outside the gene matches. The germline gives CDR1 MRHNA, CDR2 SNTAGT.

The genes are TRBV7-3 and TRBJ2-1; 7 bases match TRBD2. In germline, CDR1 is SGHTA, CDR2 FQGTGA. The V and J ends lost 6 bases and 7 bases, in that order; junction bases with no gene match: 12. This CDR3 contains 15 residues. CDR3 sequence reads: CASSSLGTISNEQFF. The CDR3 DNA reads TGTGCCAGCAGTTCACTGGGGACTATCTCAAATGAGCAGTTCTTC.

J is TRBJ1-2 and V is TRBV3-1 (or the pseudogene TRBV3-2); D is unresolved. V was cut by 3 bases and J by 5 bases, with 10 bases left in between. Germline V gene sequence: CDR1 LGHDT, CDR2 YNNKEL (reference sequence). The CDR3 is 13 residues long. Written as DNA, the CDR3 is TGTGCCAGCAGCCAGGCCTCGGTTTATGGCTACACCTTC. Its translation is CASSQASVYGYTF.

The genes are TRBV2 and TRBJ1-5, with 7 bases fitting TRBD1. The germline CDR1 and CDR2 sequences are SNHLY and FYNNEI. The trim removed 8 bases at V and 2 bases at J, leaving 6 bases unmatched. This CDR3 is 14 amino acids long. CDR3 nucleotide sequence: TGTGCCAGCTGTACCACAGGGGGCAATCAGCCCCAGCATTTT. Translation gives CASCTTGGNQPQHF. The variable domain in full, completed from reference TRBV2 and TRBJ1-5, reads EPEVTQTPSHQVTQMGQEVILRCVPISNHLYFYWYRQILGQKVEFLVSFYNNEISEKSEIFDDQFSVERPDGSNFTLKIRSTKLEDSAMYFCASCTTGGNQPQHFGDGTRLSIL.

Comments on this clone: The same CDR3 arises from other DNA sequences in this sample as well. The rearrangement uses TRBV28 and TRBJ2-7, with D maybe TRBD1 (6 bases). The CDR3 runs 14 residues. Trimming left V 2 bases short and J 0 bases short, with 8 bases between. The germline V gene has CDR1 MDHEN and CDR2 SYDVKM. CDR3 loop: CASSLQGSSYEQYF. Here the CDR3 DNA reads TGTGCCAGCAGTTTACAGGGGAGCTCCTACGAGCAGTACTTC.

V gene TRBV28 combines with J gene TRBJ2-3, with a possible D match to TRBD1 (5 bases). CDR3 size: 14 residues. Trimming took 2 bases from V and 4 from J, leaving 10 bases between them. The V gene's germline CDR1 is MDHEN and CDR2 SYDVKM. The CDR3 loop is CASSLRQGPDTQYF. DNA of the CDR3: TGTGCCAGCAGTTTAAGGCAGGGCCCAGATACGCAGTATTTT.

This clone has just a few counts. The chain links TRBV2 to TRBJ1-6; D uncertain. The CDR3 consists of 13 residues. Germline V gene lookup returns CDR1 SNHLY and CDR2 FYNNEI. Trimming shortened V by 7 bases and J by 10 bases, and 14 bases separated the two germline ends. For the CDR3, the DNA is TGTGCCAGCATCGGACGGGGTTCGTCACCCCTCCACTTT. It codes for CASIGRGSSPLHF. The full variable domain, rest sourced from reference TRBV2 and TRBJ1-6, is EPEVTQTPSHQVTQMGQEVILRCVPISNHLYFYWYRQILGQKVEFLVSFYNNEISEKSEIFDDQFSVERPDGSNFTLKIRSTKLEDSAMYFCASIGRGSSPLHFGNGTRLTVT.

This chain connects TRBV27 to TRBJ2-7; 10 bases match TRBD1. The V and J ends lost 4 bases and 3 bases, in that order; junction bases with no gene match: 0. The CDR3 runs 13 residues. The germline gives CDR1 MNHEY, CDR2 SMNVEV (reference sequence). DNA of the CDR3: TGTGCCAGCAGTTGGGACAGGGGCTACGAGCAGTACTTC. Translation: CASSWDRGYEQYF.

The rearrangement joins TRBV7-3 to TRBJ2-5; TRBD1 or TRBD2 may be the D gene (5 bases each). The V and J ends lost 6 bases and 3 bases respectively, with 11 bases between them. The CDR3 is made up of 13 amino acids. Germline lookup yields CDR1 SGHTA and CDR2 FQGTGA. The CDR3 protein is CASSRGGEETQYF. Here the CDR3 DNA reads TGTGCCAGCAGTCGGGGCGGTGAAGAGACCCAGTACTTC. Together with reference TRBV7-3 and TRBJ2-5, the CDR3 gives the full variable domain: GAGVSQTPSNKVTEKGKYVELRCDPISGHTALYWYRQSLGQGPEFLIYFQGTGAADDSGLPNDRFFAVRPEGSVSTLKIQRTERGDSAVYLCASSRGGEETQYFGPGTRLLVL.

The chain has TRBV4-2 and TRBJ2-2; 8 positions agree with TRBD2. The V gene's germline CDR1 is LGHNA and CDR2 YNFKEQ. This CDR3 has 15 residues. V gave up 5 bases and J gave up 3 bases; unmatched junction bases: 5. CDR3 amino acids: CASSASGGDTGELFF. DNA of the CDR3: TGTGCCAGCAGCGCAAGCGGGGGCGACACCGGGGAGCTGTTTTTT.

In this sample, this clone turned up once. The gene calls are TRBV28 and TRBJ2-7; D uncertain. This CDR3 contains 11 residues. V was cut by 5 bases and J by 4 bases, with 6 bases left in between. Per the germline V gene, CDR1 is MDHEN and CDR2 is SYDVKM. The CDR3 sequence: CASSPGYEQYV. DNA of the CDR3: TGTGCCAGCAGTCCTGGATACGAGCAGTACGTC.

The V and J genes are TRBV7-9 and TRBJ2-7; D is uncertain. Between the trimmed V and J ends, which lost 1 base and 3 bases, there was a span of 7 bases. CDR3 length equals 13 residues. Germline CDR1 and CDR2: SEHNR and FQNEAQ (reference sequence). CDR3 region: CASSLDGLYEQYV. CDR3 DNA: TGTGCCAGCAGCTTAGACGGTCTCTACGAGCAGTACGTC.